This T cell receptor beta chain was profiled in a study of T-cell memory formation after mild COVID-19 (dated by TCRdb to 2020 to 2023). Study-level background: TCR sequence clusters from the two donors were largely donor specific. The cohort comprised two young, previously healthy adult volunteers, one female and one male. In a couple of donors, T-cell clones that expanded and contracted after mild COVID-19 were tracked by sequencing TCRalpha and TCRbeta repertoires over time.

This clonotype was counted many times. Its antigen is not yet known. No much larger clonotype is one base removed from it; base qualities were not supplied. The research as a whole found: The second-wave clones that peaked on day 37 were not confirmed to be SARS-CoV-2 specific. Clones that contracted from day 15 to 85 showed balanced CD4/CD8 phenotypes, whereas a second wave of clones that expanded from day 15 to 37 leaned towards CD4+. Some responding clones were detected in pre-infection memory, suggesting pre-existing cross-reactive memory T cells joined the SARS-CoV-2 response. Contracting CD4+ clones turned up mainly in the CM and EM memory subsets, whereas EMRA was where CD8+ clones were enriched. Only two mild cases were covered by the study, and larger cohorts that include severe cases with pre-infection samples were considered necessary.

Ficoll-Paque density gradient centrifugation was used to isolate PBMCs. The run used an Illumina NovaSeq 6000. TCRalpha and TCRbeta cDNA libraries were built by 5'RACE with constant-segment primers, adding sample barcodes and unique molecular identifiers. Trizol reagent was used to extract RNA from every sample. The libraries were amplified in two PCR steps, and the second step added a second sample barcode and Illumina TruSeq adapters. Libraries were sequenced on an Illumina NovaSeq with 2 x 150 bp paired-end reads. The authors processed their data as follows. With migec v1.2.7, reads were demultiplexed and then collapsed into UMI-guided consensus sequences. With mixcr v2.1.11, UMI consensuses were aligned to TRA and TRB V and J templates and assembled into clonotypes. A clonotype was counted as expanded or contracted only when both edgeR and NoisET called the clonotype significant, with the noise models trained on biological replicates. edgeR calls used a false discovery rate-adjusted p below 0.01 and a log2 fold-change threshold of 1. As an exploratory analysis of dynamics, max-normalized trajectories of the 1000 most abundant clonotypes were examined by PCA with hierarchical clustering. Each responding clone was given a CD4 or CD8 phenotype based on the CD4+ and CD8+ repertoires, which had been sequenced separately. The public reads were quality trimmed at Q25 with fastp and then assembled into clones with MiXCR by TCRdb, keeping productive beta chains. For every CDR3 protein sequence, its rows merge into one entry that carries the most common genes and DNA. In this record, the V and J calls reflect TCRdb's handling and not the investigators' own analysis. In all, the sample holds some 300,000 distinct CDR3 sequences, and more than 20% of those were seen once. The ten largest clonotypes hold roughly a fifth of the sample.

According to the germline V gene, CDR1 reads SGHRS and CDR2 reads YFSETQ. The germline V and J ends show losses of 0 bases and 1 base respectively, and no gene match explains 0 bases of the junction. The CDR3, cysteine through phenylalanine, is 15 amino acids long. The entry retains the CDR3 DNA only, 45 bases that are in frame from base 1. Material for sequencing was PBMCs or a T cell subset sorted from them (not recorded which). The sequence derives from a man younger than 35 who had mild COVID-19 (a few samples of this study predate the infection). The sample titles of this study are shuffled in the database, so cell type and time point are left out; the donor was told from shared clones. The chain is made from TRBV5-1 and TRBJ2-2; 7 bases in the junction line up with TRBD1. The DNA is as follows: TGCGCCAGCAGCTTGGACAGGGGGAACACCGGGGAGCTGTTTTTT. Its protein product is CASSLDRGNTGELFF.